The 27 T cell receptor beta chains below all came from one sample that was sequenced in a study of blood T cell repertoires in COVID-19. The method was immunoSEQ multiplex PCR; TCRdb's version includes in-frame clones alone and lacks a portion of them. In the table there are around 20,000 clones, over 75% of which are singletons. Material for sequencing was peripheral blood. Every receptor here comes from a human donor in a cohort sampled during active COVID-19. The donor label of this sample is uncertain.

The chain recombines TRBV15 with TRBJ1-6; the match to TRBD1 covers 9 bases. The CDR3 has 14 residues. Germline V gene lookup returns CDR1 LNHNV and CDR2 YYDKDF (reference sequence). V dropped 5 bases and J dropped 9; count of bases not matched to a gene: 5. CDR3 loop: CATSQDRGGSPLHF. CDR3 coding DNA: TGTGCCACCAGCCAGGACAGGGGAGGTTCACCCCTCCACTTT. Using reference TRBV15 and TRBJ1-6 for the parts outside the CDR3, the full variable domain is DAMVIQNPRYQVTQFGKPVTLSCSQTLNHNVMYWYQQKSSQAPKLLFHYYDKDFNNEADTPDNFQSRRPNTSFCFLDIRSPGLGDTAMYLCATSQDRGGSPLHFGNGTRLTVT.

The chain couples TRBV9 to TRBJ2-6, with a weak D call TRBD2 (6 bases). V was clipped by 4 bases and J by 2 bases, with 16 bases between them. The germline CDR1 and CDR2 sequences are SGDLS and YYNGEE. The CDR3 has 17 residues. The CDR3 loop is CASSLGVAGTGANVLTF. The CDR3 bases are TGTGCCAGCAGCTTAGGGGTCGCGGGGACTGGGGCCAACGTCCTGACTTTC.

The V call is TRBV2, the J call TRBJ2-7; TRBD1 matches 11 bases. The germline V gene has CDR1 SNHLY and CDR2 FYNNEI. The CDR3 has 13 amino acids. V shed 7 bases, J shed 6 bases, and the junction held 5 bases outside the gene matches. CDR3 loop: CASIWTGGSEQYF. In DNA, the CDR3 is TGTGCCAGCATATGGACAGGGGGCTCCGAGCAGTACTTC.

The DNA of the CDR3 is TGTGCCAGCAGCTTGTACTCAGGAAGGCCGAGCAATCAGCCCCAGCATTTT. Residues: CASSLYSGRPSNQPQHF. The rearrangement links TRBV5-6 to TRBJ1-5; D uncertain. Trimming cost V 1 base and J 1 base, with 15 bases left between them. The CDR3 consists of 17 residues. Germline assignment: CDR1 SGHDT and CDR2 YYEEEE.

The chain carries TRBV5-1 and TRBJ2-7; a possible D gene is TRBD2 (6 bases). The CDR3 consists of 13 residues. Trimming took off 3 bases at V and 6 bases at J, with 13 bases between the two ends. CDR1 and CDR2 (germline): SGHRS, YFSETQ. For the CDR3, the DNA is TGCGCCAGCAGCTCGGGCGGGACGGGCGAGCAGTACTTC. Its protein product is CASSSGGTGEQYF.

The chain has TRBV28 and TRBJ2-5; 10 bases line up with TRBD2. The CDR3 loop spans 16 amino acids. V shed 2 bases, J shed 1 base, and the junction held 4 bases outside the gene matches. Germline CDR1 MDHEN, CDR2 SYDVKM. The CDR3 nucleotides are TGTGCCAGCAGTTTAGGGATAGCGGGAGGCCAAGAGACCCAGTACTTC. Translation gives CASSLGIAGGQETQYF.

The gene calls are TRBV6-4 and TRBJ2-2; 9 nucleotides align to TRBD1. The CDR3 extends over 14 amino acids. Germline trimming cut 5 bases from V and 5 bases from J; bases unmatched to any gene: 3. CDR1 MRHNA and CDR2 SNTAGT come from the germline V gene. CDR3 protein: CASSLTGGTGELFF. The CDR3, as DNA: TGTGCCAGCAGTCTGACAGGGGGGACCGGGGAGCTGTTTTTT.

The chain employs TRBV11-2 and TRBJ1-1; TRBD1 matches at 7 bases. The germline V gene has CDR1 SGHAT and CDR2 FQNNGV. The CDR3 totals 19 residues. With V trimmed by 1 base and J by 2 bases, 16 bases remained unmatched. The DNA for the CDR3 is TGTGCCAGCAGCTTAGCATCGTTTGGCGGTAGGGGGCGAAACACTGAAGCTTTCTTT. It encodes CASSLASFGGRGRNTEAFF.

The CDR3 sequence: CASSMDRGQEKLFF. The CDR3 DNA reads TGTGCCAGTAGTATGGACAGGGGGCAGGAAAAACTGTTTTTT. J is TRBJ1-4 and V is TRBV19, with 11 bases fitting TRBD1. The V gene end was trimmed by 3 bases and the J gene end by 8 bases; junction bases not matched to a gene: 2. In germline, CDR1 is LNHDA, CDR2 SQIVND (reference sequence). The length of the CDR3 is 14 residues.

To note about this clone: A read error may produce the germline difference seen at one junction end. This chain connects TRBV7-7 to TRBJ2-1; 7 nucleotides align to TRBD1. The CDR3 consists of 15 residues. Germline CDR1 reads SSHAT; CDR2 reads FNYEAQ (reference sequence). The CDR3 loop reads CASSLGGPAYNEQFF. CDR3 DNA sequence: TGTGCTAGCAGCTTAGGGGGCCCAGCCTACAATGAGCAGTTCTTC.

The chain is built from TRBV6-5 and TRBJ1-4, with D hard to call. This CDR3 contains 13 residues. V was cut by 6 bases and J by 8 bases, with 13 bases left in between. Germline V CDR1 and CDR2: MNHEY, SVGAGI. CDR3 residues: CASSWPRTEKLFF. In DNA, the CDR3 is TGTGCCAGCAGCTGGCCCCGCACGGAAAAACTGTTTTTT.

The V gene is TRBV6-6, the J gene TRBJ2-7, with 9 bases that match TRBD2. CDR1 and CDR2 (germline): MNHNY, SVGAGI (reference sequence). There are 14 residues in the CDR3. Unmatched junction bases numbered 7, after V lost 5 bases and J lost 5 bases. The CDR3 DNA reads as TGTGCCAGCAGTATTAGCGGGAGAGTCCACGAGCAGTACTTC. Its protein product is CASSISGRVHEQYF.

The CDR3 region has the DNA TGTGCCAGCAGCTTAATTTTGGGGGGTCGAGATAATTCACCCCTCCACTTT. Protein product: CASSLILGGRDNSPLHF. The rearrangement joins TRBV7-2 to TRBJ1-6; possibly TRBD1 for D (5 bases). Germline assignment: CDR1 SGHTA and CDR2 FQGNSA. V was cut by 2 bases and J by 5 bases, with 16 bases left in between. CDR3 length equals 17 residues.

The chain is built from TRBV5-4 and TRBJ2-2, with TRBD2 matching 8 bases. In germline, CDR1 is SGHNT, CDR2 YYREEE (reference sequence). After removal of 2 bases from V and 1 base from J, the junction contained 4 bases not matched to a gene. The length of the CDR3 is 16 residues. Here the CDR3 reads CASSFFSGMNTGELFF. For the CDR3, the DNA is TGTGCCAGCAGCTTCTTTAGCGGGATGAACACCGGGGAGCTGTTTTTT.

The chain joins TRBV18 to TRBJ2-2; 7 bases are a match to TRBD2. This CDR3 contains 14 residues. CDR1 and CDR2 (germline): KGHSH, LQKENI. After removal of 1 base from V and 7 bases from J, the junction contained 3 bases not matched to a gene. The CDR3 region is CASSPRGSNGELFF. CDR3 coding DNA: TGTGCCAGCTCACCACGCGGGAGTAACGGGGAGCTGTTTTTT. The whole variable domain, filled in from reference TRBV18 and TRBJ2-2, reads NAGVMQNPRHLVRRRGQEARLRCSPMKGHSHVYWYRQLPEEGLKFMVYLQKENIIDESGMPKERFSAEFPKEGPSILRIQQVVRGDSAAYFCASSPRGSNGELFFGEGSRLTVL.

The gene calls are TRBV28 and TRBJ2-1; 10 bases align to TRBD2. The CDR3 is 13 amino acids. J gave up 9 bases and V 5 bases, and 4 bases lay outside the gene matches. CDR1 is MDHEN, CDR2 SYDVKM, per germline. The CDR3, as DNA: TGTGCCAGCAGTCCTAGCGGGAGTCGTGAGCAGTTCTTC. This translates into CASSPSGSREQFF. Full variable domain (outside the CDR3, taken from reference TRBV28 and TRBJ2-1): DVKVTQSSRYLVKRTGEKVFLECVQDMDHENMFWYRQDPGLGLRLIYFSYDVKMKEKGDIPEGYSVSREKKERFSLILESASTNQTSMYLCASSPSGSREQFFGPGTRLTVL.

The V gene is TRBV4-2, the J gene TRBJ2-7, with D possibly matching TRBD1 (6 bases). Germline loops: CDR1 LGHNA, CDR2 YNFKEQ. The CDR3 is 15 residues long. V shed 0 bases and J shed 6 bases, with 15 bases lying between them. CDR3 sequence: CASSQDGGQSREQYF. The CDR3 nucleotides read TGTGCCAGCAGCCAAGATGGGGGACAATCTCGCGAGCAGTACTTC.

The J gene is TRBJ2-1, the V gene TRBV5-1; no firm D call. The CDR3 has 13 amino acids. The V end was cut by 4 bases, the J end by 2 bases, with 7 bases between. Germline CDR1 reads SGHRS; CDR2 reads YFSETQ. CDR3 loop: CASSELAYNEQFF. CDR3 coding DNA: TGCGCCAGCAGCGAACTCGCCTACAATGAGCAGTTCTTC.

The chain combines TRBV5-1 with TRBJ2-7, with TRBD1 as a possible D gene (6 bases). The V end was cut by 3 bases, the J end by 2 bases, with 12 bases between. From germline, CDR1 is SGHRS and CDR2 YFSETQ. CDR3 length: 14 residues. CDR3 protein: CASSYQGSTYEQYF. CDR3 bases: TGCGCCAGCAGCTACCAGGGGTCCACCTACGAGCAGTACTTC.

CDR3: CASSPPVTDGYTF. The DNA for the CDR3 is TGTGCCAGCTCACCACCGGTGACTGATGGCTACACCTTC. The gene calls are TRBV18 and TRBJ1-2; D is unresolved. V lost 0 bases and J 6 bases, leaving 8 bases between the germline ends. This CDR3 comprises 13 residues. Germline CDR1 is KGHSH and CDR2 is LQKENI.

The chain has TRBV10-3 and TRBJ1-1; D may be TRBD1 (6 bases). The CDR3 contains 12 residues. The germline gives CDR1 ENHRY, CDR2 SYGVKD. V was shortened by 7 bases and J by 1 base, with 7 bases between the two germline ends. The CDR3 DNA reads TGTGCCATCAAGGGACAGAACACTGAAGCTTTCTTT. Protein product: CAIKGQNTEAFF.

The chain uses TRBV6-5 and TRBJ2-7; tentative D call: TRBD1 (5 bases). Germline loops: CDR1 MNHEY, CDR2 SVGAGI. The CDR3 covers 13 residues. The V gene lost 7 bases and the J gene lost 7 bases, with 17 bases spanning the gap. The CDR3 DNA reads TGTGCCAGCATACAGGACCGGAATGGGGAGCAGTACTTC. This codes for CASIQDRNGEQYF.

This clone was counted a single time. V usage is TRBV30 and J usage is TRBJ1-2, with D tentatively TRBD1 (5 bases). CDR3 length: 14 amino acids. V lost 1 base and J 8 bases, leaving 17 bases between the germline ends. Looked up from germline, CDR1 is GTSNPN and CDR2 is SVGIG (reference sequence). The CDR3 spells CAWSAGNGLGGYTF. The CDR3 DNA is TGTGCCTGGAGTGCAGGGAACGGCCTTGGCGGCTACACCTTC. The full variable domain, with the rest looked up from reference TRBV30 and TRBJ1-2, is SQTIHQWPATLVQPVGSPLSLECTVEGTSNPNLYWYRQAAGRGLQLLFYSVGIGQISSEVPQNLSASRPQDRQFILSSKKLLLSDSGFYLCAWSAGNGLGGYTFGSGTRLTVV.

The chain carries TRBV7-2 and TRBJ2-7, with a possible D match to TRBD2 (6 bases). The germline V gene has CDR1 SGHTA and CDR2 FQGNSA. CDR3 length: 13 residues. V lost 1 base to trimming and J lost 7 bases, with 11 bases between them. This chain's CDR3 is CASSLDPGEEQYF. The CDR3 DNA reads TGTGCCAGCAGCTTAGATCCGGGGGAGGAGCAGTACTTC.

The V call is TRBV7-8, the J call TRBJ1-1, with 8 bases lining up with TRBD1. The trim removed 5 bases at V and 6 bases at J, leaving 5 bases unmatched. This CDR3 has 13 amino acids. CDR1 is SGHVS, CDR2 FQNEAQ, per germline. The CDR3 sequence is CASSIGQGPEAFF. DNA for the CDR3: TGTGCCAGCAGCATCGGACAGGGTCCTGAAGCTTTCTTT.

This sequence joins TRBV19 and TRBJ2-7; a weak D match, TRBD2 (6 bases). CDR3 length: 15 amino acids. Trimming pared 3 bases from V and 5 bases from J, leaving 17 bases between. The V gene's germline CDR1 is LNHDA and CDR2 SQIVND (reference sequence). The CDR3 DNA is TGTGCCAGTAGTATCATTCGGGGGAAGCTCCACGAGCAGTACTTC. Translating gives CASSIIRGKLHEQYF.

This chain links TRBV27 with TRBJ2-6; 12 bases are a match to TRBD2. Germline CDR1 reads MNHEY; CDR2 reads SMNVEV (reference sequence). This CDR3 is 17 amino acids long. V trimming: 5 bases; J trimming: 0 bases; junction bases outside the gene matches: 2. The CDR3 is CASSRLAGVSGANVLTF. The CDR3 nucleotides read TGTGCCAGCAGTAGACTAGCGGGAGTCTCTGGGGCCAACGTCCTGACTTTC.